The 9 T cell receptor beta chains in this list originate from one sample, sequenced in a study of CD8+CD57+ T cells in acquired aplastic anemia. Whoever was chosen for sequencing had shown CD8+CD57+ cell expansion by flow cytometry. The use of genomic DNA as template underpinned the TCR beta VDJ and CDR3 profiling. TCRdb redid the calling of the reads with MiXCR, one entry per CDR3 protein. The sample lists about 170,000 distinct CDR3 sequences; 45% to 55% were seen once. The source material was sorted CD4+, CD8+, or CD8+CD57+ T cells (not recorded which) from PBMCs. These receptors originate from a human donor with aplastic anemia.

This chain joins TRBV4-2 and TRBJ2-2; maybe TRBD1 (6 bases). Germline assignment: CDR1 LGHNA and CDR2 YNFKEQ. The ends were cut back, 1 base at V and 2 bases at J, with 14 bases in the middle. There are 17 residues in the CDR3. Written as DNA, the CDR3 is TGTGCCAGCAGCCAAGGAGCCAGGGGTGGCAACACCGGGGAGCTGTTTTTT. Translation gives CASSQGARGGNTGELFF.

CDR3 region: CASRLDREDQPQHF. CDR3 in DNA: TGTGCCAGCAGGCTGGACAGGGAGGATCAGCCCCAGCATTTT. J is TRBJ1-5 and V is TRBV7-2; the match to TRBD1 covers 8 bases. Germline V CDR1 and CDR2: SGHTA, FQGNSA. This CDR3 comprises 14 residues. J was trimmed by 5 bases and V by 6 bases; bases with no gene match: 6.

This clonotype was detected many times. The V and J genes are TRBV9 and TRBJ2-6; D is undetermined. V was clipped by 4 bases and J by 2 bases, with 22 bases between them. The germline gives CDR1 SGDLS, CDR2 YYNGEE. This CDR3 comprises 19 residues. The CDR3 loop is CASSPSPSGLGTGANVLTF. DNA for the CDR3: TGTGCCAGCAGCCCTTCGCCCTCCGGGTTAGGAACTGGGGCCAACGTCCTGACTTTC. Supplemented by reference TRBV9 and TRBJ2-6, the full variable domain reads DSGVTQTPKHLITATGQRVTLRCSPRSGDLSVYWYQQSLDQGLQFLIQYYNGEERAKGNILERFSAQQFPDLHSELNLSSLELGDSALYFCASSPSPSGLGTGANVLTFGAGSRLTVL.

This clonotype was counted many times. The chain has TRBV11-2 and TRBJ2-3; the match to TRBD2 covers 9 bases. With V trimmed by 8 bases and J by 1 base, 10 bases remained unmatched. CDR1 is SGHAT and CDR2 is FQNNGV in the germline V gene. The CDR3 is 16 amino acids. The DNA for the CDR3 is TGTGCCAGCGGGAGAGGACTAGCGACTCGCACAGATACGCAGTATTTT. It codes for CASGRGLATRTDTQYF. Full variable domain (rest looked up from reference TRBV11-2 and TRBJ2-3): EAGVAQSPRYKIIEKRQSVAFWCNPISGHATLYWYQQILGQGPKLLIQFQNNGVVDDSQLPKDRFSAERLKGVDSTLKIQPAKLEDSAVYLCASGRGLATRTDTQYFGPGTRLTVL.

In DNA form, the CDR3 reads TGTGCTAGTGCCCTGCCACGGGGGTACAATGAGCAGTTCTTC. Its translation is CASALPRGYNEQFF. The J gene is TRBJ2-1, the V gene TRBV12-5, with TRBD2 as a possible D gene (6 bases). This CDR3 contains 14 residues. V lost 7 bases to trimming and J lost 4 bases, with 14 bases between them. Germline-derived CDR1 and CDR2 are LGHNT and FRNRAP.

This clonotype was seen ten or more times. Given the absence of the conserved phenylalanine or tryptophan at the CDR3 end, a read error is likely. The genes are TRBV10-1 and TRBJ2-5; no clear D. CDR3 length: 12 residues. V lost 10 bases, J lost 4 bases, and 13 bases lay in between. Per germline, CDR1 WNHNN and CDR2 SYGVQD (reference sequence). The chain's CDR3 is CATWVGGETQYS. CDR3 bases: TGCGCCACCTGGGTTGGTGGAGAGACCCAGTACTCC.

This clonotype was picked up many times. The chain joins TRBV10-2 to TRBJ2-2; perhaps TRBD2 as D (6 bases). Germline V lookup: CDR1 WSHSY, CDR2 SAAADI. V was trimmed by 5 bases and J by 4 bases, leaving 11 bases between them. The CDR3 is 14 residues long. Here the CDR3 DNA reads TGCGCCAGCAGTCGGGGGTGGCGCACCGGGGAGCTGTTTTTT. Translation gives CASSRGWRTGELFF.

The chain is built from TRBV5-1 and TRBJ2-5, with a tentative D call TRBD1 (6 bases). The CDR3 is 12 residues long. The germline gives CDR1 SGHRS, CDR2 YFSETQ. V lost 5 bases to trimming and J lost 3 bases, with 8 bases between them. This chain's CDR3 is CASRTGEETQYF. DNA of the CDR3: TGCGCCAGCAGGACAGGCGAAGAGACCCAGTACTTC. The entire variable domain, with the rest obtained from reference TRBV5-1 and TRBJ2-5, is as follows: KAGVTQTPRYLIKTRGQQVTLSCSPISGHRSVSWYQQTPGQGLQFLFEYFSETQRNKGNFPGRFSGRQFSNSRSEMNVSTLELGDSALYLCASRTGEETQYFGPGTRLLVL.

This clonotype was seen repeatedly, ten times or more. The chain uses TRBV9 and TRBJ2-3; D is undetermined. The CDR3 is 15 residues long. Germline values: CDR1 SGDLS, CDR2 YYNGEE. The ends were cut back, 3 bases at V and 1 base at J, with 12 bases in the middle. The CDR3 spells CASSGRGSRTDTQYF. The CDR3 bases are TGTGCCAGCAGCGGCCGAGGTTCGCGCACAGATACGCAGTATTTT. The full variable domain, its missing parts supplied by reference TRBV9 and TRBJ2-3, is DSGVTQTPKHLITATGQRVTLRCSPRSGDLSVYWYQQSLDQGLQFLIQYYNGEERAKGNILERFSAQQFPDLHSELNLSSLELGDSALYFCASSGRGSRTDTQYFGPGTRLTVL.